This T cell receptor (beta chain) was sequenced during a study of T cell responses to AZD1222 COVID-19 vaccine. As for this clone: What it binds is not known.

Notes on the study in general: Repertoires were sampled only after the peak T cell response. Most donors were white British and more were female, and clonal diversity was possibly underestimated. Baseline antibody screening turned up just five to seven seropositive AZD1222 recipients. Reportedly, nearly half the spike-specific TCRs target unmutated variant regions.

The V gene's germline CDR1 is MGHRA and CDR2 YSYEKL. Trimming stripped 0 bases from V and 5 bases from J, with 1 base between. The CDR3 totals 11 residues. Libraries were prepared by immunoSEQ multiplex PCR; TCRdb keeps only in-frame clonotypes and omits some of them. The repertoire includes 95,000 to 100,000 clones, approximately 90% of them detected once, and 1.3% sits in the top ten. This TCR derives from an adult in good health. The genes are TRBV4-1 and TRBJ1-1, with D hard to call. The sequencing here drew on peripheral blood, taken on day 0 of AZD1222 vaccination. The CDR3 DNA reads as TGCGCCAGCAGCCAAGATACTGAAGCTTTCTTT. It specifies CASSQDTEAFF.